Listed here are 25 T cell receptor beta chains from one sample, sequenced in a study of beta chain features in type 1 diabetes. Study findings and constraints: Shorter TCRB CDR3s, moderately but significantly so, marked every one of the four CD4+ subsets in Type 1 diabetes patients.

Sequencing targeted expressed TCRB transcripts, as all isolated RNA had been reverse transcribed. The assay was immunoSEQ multiplex PCR, and TCRdb's table has in-frame clones only and misses some. Of around 97,000 clones listed, 25% to 35% are singletons. The antigens for these receptors are not known. Specimen: central memory CD4+ T cells from blood. These TCRs come from a woman aged 18-29 years with type 1 diabetes.

This clone has just a few counts. The rearrangement links TRBV4-2 to TRBJ2-6; TRBD2 is a possible D gene (6 bases). This CDR3 is 19 amino acids long. Between the trimmed V and J ends, which lost 3 bases and 4 bases, there was a span of 22 bases. Germline values: CDR1 LGHNA, CDR2 YNFKEQ. DNA for the CDR3: TGTGCCAGCAGCCACAACCCTCTGGGAGGACTCTTCGGGGCCAACGTCCTGACTTTC. Its translation is CASSHNPLGGLFGANVLTF.

The V and J genes are TRBV12-5 and TRBJ1-1; 7 bases fit TRBD1. Germline CDR1 and CDR2: LGHNT and FRNRAP. The junction had 10 bases not matched to a gene; V was cut back by 4 bases and J by 5 bases. This CDR3 contains 15 residues. The DNA for the CDR3 is TGTGCTAGTGGTTCCCCTGGGACAGTCGATACTGAAGCTTTCTTT. Its protein is CASGSPGTVDTEAFF.

This sequence joins TRBV5-1 and TRBJ2-2; TRBD2 aligns across 10 bases. V lost 3 bases and J lost 2; bases outside the gene matches: 4. The CDR3 runs 16 residues. Germline V CDR1 and CDR2: SGHRS, YFSETQ. CDR3 sequence: CASSSSGSDNTGELFF. In nucleotides, the CDR3 is TGCGCCAGCAGCTCTAGCGGGAGTGACAACACCGGGGAGCTGTTTTTT. Full variable domain (rest looked up from reference TRBV5-1 and TRBJ2-2): KAGVTQTPRYLIKTRGQQVTLSCSPISGHRSVSWYQQTPGQGLQFLFEYFSETQRNKGNFPGRFSGRQFSNSRSEMNVSTLELGDSALYLCASSSSGSDNTGELFFGEGSRLTVL.

This clone was counted once. The chain combines TRBV5-1 with TRBJ2-5; D ambiguous. CDR1 and CDR2 (germline): SGHRS, YFSETQ. The V end was cut by 2 bases, the J end by 5 bases, with 13 bases between. The CDR3 is made up of 14 amino acids. The CDR3 sequence: CASSFGRTRETQYF. In nucleotides, the CDR3 is TGCGCCAGCAGCTTTGGCCGCACCAGGGAGACCCAGTACTTC.

This clone was observed a handful of times. Without the conserved terminal phenylalanine or tryptophan, this CDR3 likely stems from a read error. The chain couples TRBV9 to TRBJ1-2; D gene unclear. V gave up 0 bases and J gave up 7 bases, with 16 bases separating them. The length of the CDR3 is 15 residues. Germline assignment: CDR1 SGDLS and CDR2 YYNGEE. The CDR3 sequence: CASSVDPTGKGGYTS. CDR3 bases: TGTGCCAGCAGCGTAGACCCAACCGGGAAAGGTGGCTACACCTCC.

The chain is built from TRBV30 and TRBJ1-3; D remains unclear. The V end was cut by 1 base, the J end by 3 bases, with 7 bases between. Per germline, CDR1 GTSNPN and CDR2 SVGIG (reference sequence). The CDR3 sequence is 13 residues long. CDR3 region: CAWSGGNGNTIYF. The CDR3 coding sequence is TGTGCCTGGAGTGGCGGCAATGGAAACACCATATATTTT.

The rearrangement joins TRBV10-3 to TRBJ2-1; tentatively, D is TRBD1 (6 bases). Deletions cut 10 bases from V and 8 bases from J, with 21 bases between. Germline CDR1 and CDR2: ENHRY and SYGVKD. The CDR3 loop spans 14 amino acids. In DNA, the CDR3 is TGTGCCACCGCTCAGGGGTCCCGGGGTGATGAGCAGTTCTTC. Translated, it gives CATAQGSRGDEQFF.

This chain connects TRBV7-8 to TRBJ1-5; perhaps TRBD1 as D (5 bases). V was cut by 4 bases and J by 2 bases, with 12 bases left in between. The CDR3 covers 15 residues. Germline values: CDR1 SGHVS, CDR2 FQNEAQ. The DNA of the CDR3 is TGTGCCAGCAGCTGGAACGCGGGGGGCAATCAGCCCCAGCATTTT. It is translated as CASSWNAGGNQPQHF.

The gene calls are TRBV2 and TRBJ1-5; no definite D call. In germline, CDR1 is SNHLY, CDR2 FYNNEI. Trimming stripped 7 bases from V and 0 bases from J, with 7 bases between. The CDR3 is 13 amino acids. CDR3 DNA sequence: TGTGCCAGCACACGGGATAGCAATCAGCCCCAGCATTTT. This translates into CASTRDSNQPQHF.

DNA of the CDR3: TGTGCCAGCAGCCAGGGACACGGTGGGCCCACTGAAGCTTTCTTT. It yields the protein CASSQGHGGPTEAFF. The chain is built from TRBV6-6 and TRBJ1-1, with D possibly TRBD1 on 6 matching bases. Germline V gene sequence: CDR1 MNHNY, CDR2 SVGAGI (reference sequence). The V gene lost 6 bases and the J gene lost 4 bases, with 18 bases spanning the gap. The CDR3 has 15 amino acids.

This chain links TRBV7-6 with TRBJ1-4; D is undetermined. The V end lost 4 bases, the J end lost 4 bases, and 7 bases lay between the germline ends. CDR1 SGHVS and CDR2 FNYEAQ come from the germline V gene. This CDR3 has 13 residues. CDR3 DNA: TGTGCCAGCAGCTCTACCGGTAATGAAAAACTGTTTTTT. Translated, it gives CASSSTGNEKLFF.

The J gene is TRBJ1-6, the V gene TRBV15, with no clear D. Between the trimmed V and J ends, which lost 1 base and 0 bases, there was a span of 16 bases. Germline V lookup: CDR1 LNHNV, CDR2 YYDKDF (reference sequence). This CDR3 comprises 19 residues. CDR3 DNA sequence: TGTGCCACCAGCAGAGTTGGTGCGGTTACGAGCTCCTATAATTCACCCCTCCACTTT. Protein: CATSRVGAVTSSYNSPLHF.

This chain joins TRBV5-4 and TRBJ1-3; D gene uncertain. There are 16 residues in the CDR3. Per germline, CDR1 SGHNT and CDR2 YYREEE (reference sequence). Trimming stripped 0 bases from V and 1 base from J, with 11 bases between. CDR3 DNA sequence: TGTGCCAGCAGCTTGGATCTACAGTCGTCTGGAAACACCATATATTTT. This gives the protein CASSLDLQSSGNTIYF. Using reference TRBV5-4 and TRBJ1-3 for the parts outside the CDR3, the full variable domain is ETGVTQSPTHLIKTRGQQVTLRCSSQSGHNTVSWYQQALGQGPQFIFQYYREEENGRGNFPPRFSGLQFPNYSSELNVNALELDDSALYLCASSLDLQSSGNTIYFGEGSWLTVV.

The J gene is TRBJ2-5, the V gene TRBV4-1; D possibly corresponds to TRBD1 (6 bases). From germline, CDR1 is MGHRA and CDR2 YSYEKL. The CDR3 length is 16 residues. The V end lost 3 bases, the J end lost 0 bases, and 14 bases lay between the germline ends. The CDR3 DNA follows: TGCGCCAGCAGCCAGGGGTTGGGGGCGAACCAAGAGACCCAGTACTTC. Translating gives CASSQGLGANQETQYF.

The chain combines TRBV5-6 with TRBJ1-2, with D maybe TRBD1 (5 bases). Germline V gene data show CDR1 as SGHDT and CDR2 as YYEEEE. This CDR3 spans 12 amino acids. Trimming took off 5 bases at V and 3 bases at J, with 8 bases between the two ends. CDR3 loop: CASRLQDYGYTF. The CDR3 coding sequence is TGTGCCAGCAGATTACAGGACTATGGCTACACCTTC.

This clone was counted a few times. The V gene is TRBV19, the J gene TRBJ2-5, with 7 bases aligning to TRBD1. V was clipped by 5 bases and J by 3 bases; unmatched bases: 9. Germline CDR1 LNHDA, CDR2 SQIVND (reference sequence). There are 15 residues in the CDR3. DNA of the CDR3: TGTGCCAGTAGTTCACAGGGGTCGGGGAAAGAGACCCAGTACTTC. It encodes CASSSQGSGKETQYF.

This clone was detected a few times. The chain recombines TRBV11-2 with TRBJ2-4; TRBD2 is a possible D gene (6 bases). Germline loops: CDR1 SGHAT, CDR2 FQNNGV. The CDR3 is 15 residues long. Trimming cost V 6 bases and J 0 bases, with 12 bases left between them. The CDR3 spells CASRRPGLAKNIQYF. As DNA, the CDR3 is TGTGCCAGCAGACGCCCGGGACTAGCCAAAAACATTCAGTACTTC.

The J gene is TRBJ2-7, the V gene TRBV19, with a weak D call TRBD1 (6 bases). The CDR3 has 15 residues. Trimming cost V 2 bases and J 2 bases, with 13 bases left between them. CDR1 and CDR2 from the germline V gene are LNHDA and SQIVND (reference sequence). The CDR3 sequence: CASSIPGTRTYEQYF. The CDR3 DNA is TGTGCCAGTAGTATACCCGGGACACGAACCTACGAGCAGTACTTC. Variable domain in full (rest from reference TRBV19 and TRBJ2-7): DGGITQSPKYLFRKEGQNVTLSCEQNLNHDAMYWYRQDPGQGLRLIYYSQIVNDFQKGDIAEGYSVSREKKESFPLTVTSAQKNPTAFYLCASSIPGTRTYEQYFGPGTRLTVT.

This clone was found a few times. The rearrangement uses TRBV29-1 and TRBJ1-1; possibly TRBD1 for D (5 bases). Trimming cost V 7 bases and J 0 bases, with 15 bases left between them. Germline V gene data show CDR1 as SQVTM and CDR2 as ANQGSEA. This CDR3 is built from 14 residues. CDR3 loop: CSASLLTVNTEAFF. The CDR3, as DNA: TGCAGCGCTTCCCTTTTGACAGTGAACACTGAAGCTTTCTTT.

This clone was seen only a few times. The rearrangement uses TRBV5-1 and TRBJ2-1, with 10 nucleotides matching TRBD2. V gave up 2 bases and J gave up 7 bases; unmatched junction bases: 6. This CDR3 has 15 residues. From germline, CDR1 is SGHRS and CDR2 YFSETQ. CDR3 sequence reads: CASSLKSGRANEQFF. As DNA, the CDR3 is TGCGCCAGCAGCTTAAAAAGCGGGAGGGCGAATGAGCAGTTCTTC.

V is TRBV7-9 and J is TRBJ2-4; D gene unclear. The ends were cut back, 4 bases at V and 2 bases at J, with 3 bases in the middle. In germline, CDR1 is SEHNR, CDR2 FQNEAQ (reference sequence). The CDR3 is 12 amino acids. CDR3 amino acids: CASSSSKNIQYF. CDR3 in DNA: TGTGCCAGCAGCTCATCCAAAAACATTCAGTACTTC.

The rearrangement uses TRBV10-3 and TRBJ2-5; maybe TRBD2 (5 bases). The length of the CDR3 is 15 residues. Germline loops: CDR1 ENHRY, CDR2 SYGVKD. V lost 0 bases and J 4 bases, leaving 12 bases between the germline ends. For the CDR3, the DNA is TGTGCCATCAGTGAGTCGGTGGGAGTACGAGAGACCCAGTACTTC. Translating gives CAISESVGVRETQYF.

This clone came up many times. The rearrangement uses TRBV29-1 and TRBJ1-2; 7 nucleotides agree with TRBD1. The CDR3 is 12 amino acids. Germline CDR1 and CDR2: SQVTM and ANQGSEA. The V and J ends lost 7 bases and 7 bases, in that order; junction bases with no gene match: 9. The CDR3 region has the DNA TGCAGCGGCCGACAGGGAGTGAGTGGCTACACCTTC. Protein: CSGRQGVSGYTF.

This clone was counted a few times. The chain joins TRBV7-6 to TRBJ2-7, with TRBD2 matching over 7 bases. Germline values: CDR1 SGHVS, CDR2 FNYEAQ. This CDR3 has 16 amino acids. Germline trimming cut 4 bases from V and 7 bases from J; bases unmatched to any gene: 16. The CDR3 bases are TGTGCCAGCAGCTACCCCTTCGGCGGGAGTGAGGGAGAGCAGTACGTC. Translating gives CASSYPFGGSEGEQYV.

This chain uses TRBV11-3 with TRBJ2-3; TRBD2 aligns across 13 bases. The CDR3 is made up of 19 amino acids. The trim removed 6 bases at V and 4 bases at J, leaving 16 bases unmatched. CDR1 SGHNT and CDR2 YENEEA come from the germline V gene. CDR3 coding DNA: TGTGCCAGCAGGTTTGGTCGGACTAGCGGGAGTCTTTCTGCAGATACGCAGTATTTT. This translates into CASRFGRTSGSLSADTQYF.